These 21 T cell receptor beta chains originate from one sample sequenced in a study of blood T cells in healthy people across ages. With a J-beta primer mix and a sample-barcoded 5' primer, a second PCR ran roughly 6 to 11 cycles. A single record per CDR3 protein comes from TCRdb applying MiXCR to the 5' RACE reads. The repertoire consists of about 1.1 million distinct CDR3 sequences, with about two fifths occurring once and the leading ten covering 13%. Source material: blood. These receptors were obtained from a man younger than 35 in good health.

V usage is TRBV20-1 and J usage is TRBJ2-7; D could derive from TRBD1 or TRBD2 (5 bases each). Germline V lookup: CDR1 DFQATT, CDR2 SNEGSKA (reference sequence). The CDR3 length is 13 residues. Trimming stripped 3 bases from V and 7 bases from J, with 16 bases between. The CDR3 nucleotides read TGCAGTGCTAGCAGGGCGGGCAACAATGAGCAGTACTTC. Encoded protein: CSASRAGNNEQYF.

This clonotype has at least ten counts. V is TRBV12-3 or TRBV12-4 and J is TRBJ1-1; no clear D gene. The V gene lost 7 bases and the J gene lost 6 bases, with 15 bases spanning the gap. This CDR3 region has 13 residues. CDR3 DNA: TGTGCCAGCAATACCGGAGGAGGTCCTGAAGCTTTCTTT. This codes for CASNTGGGPEAFF.

The chain carries TRBV9 and TRBJ2-1; no definite D call. Gene TRBJ2-7 matches the end of the DNA better, so the J call may be wrong. The CDR3 covers 12 residues. Germline lookup yields CDR1 SGDLS and CDR2 YYNGEE. CDR3 sequence (DNA): TGTGCCAGCAGCCCATCTGTCAATGAGCAGTACTTC. It is translated as CASSPSVNEQYF.

This clonotype has just one count. J is TRBJ2-2 and V is TRBV5-1; D ambiguous. Trimming took off 7 bases at V and 0 bases at J, with 10 bases between the two ends. CDR3 length: 14 residues. Germline CDR1 is SGHRS and CDR2 is YFSETQ. The CDR3 spells CASVEFANTGELFF. The CDR3 DNA reads as TGCGCCAGCGTTGAGTTCGCGAACACCGGGGAGCTGTTTTTT. The variable domain in full, completed from reference TRBV5-1 and TRBJ2-2, reads KAGVTQTPRYLIKTRGQQVTLSCSPISGHRSVSWYQQTPGQGLQFLFEYFSETQRNKGNFPGRFSGRQFSNSRSEMNVSTLELGDSALYLCASVEFANTGELFFGEGSRLTVL.

The CDR3 loop is CASSQVGGIGQPQHF. The CDR3 DNA follows: TGCGCCAGCAGCCAAGTCGGAGGGATTGGGCAGCCCCAGCATTTT. The chain carries TRBV4-1 and TRBJ1-5; no reliable D call. V lost 1 base to trimming and J lost 7 bases, with 14 bases between them. There are 15 residues in the CDR3. Germline loops: CDR1 MGHRA, CDR2 YSYEKL.

J is TRBJ1-1 and V is TRBV7-2; tentatively, D is TRBD1 (6 bases). Looked up from germline, CDR1 is SGHTA and CDR2 is FQGNSA. CDR3 size: 14 residues. V was clipped by 5 bases and J by 0 bases, with 10 bases between them. The chain's CDR3 is CASSNQGLNTEAFF. CDR3 nucleotides: TGTGCCAGCAGCAATCAGGGGTTGAACACTGAAGCTTTCTTT.

This clonotype appeared a few times. The chain employs TRBV28 and TRBJ2-3, with D unresolved. The CDR3 sequence is 13 residues long. Germline V gene data show CDR1 as MDHEN and CDR2 as SYDVKM. Trimming took off 3 bases at V and 2 bases at J, with 6 bases between the two ends. CDR3 sequence: CASSFRATDTQYF. The DNA for the CDR3 is TGTGCCAGCAGTTTTAGGGCCACAGATACGCAGTATTTT.

V usage is TRBV5-1 and J usage is TRBJ2-3; D may be TRBD2 (7 bases). The CDR3 has 17 amino acids. CDR1 is SGHRS and CDR2 is YFSETQ in the germline V gene. V lost 2 bases and J lost 3, with 19 bases in between. CDR3 nucleotide sequence: TGCGCCAGCAGCTTTGGGGGGGGCGCAGGAGGGACAGATACGCAGTATTTT. Encoded protein: CASSFGGGAGGTDTQYF.

The chain recombines TRBV20-1 with TRBJ2-7; TRBD1 or TRBD2 may be the D gene (5 bases each). In germline, CDR1 is DFQATT, CDR2 SNEGSKA (reference sequence). Trimming took 0 bases from V and 7 from J, leaving 16 bases between them. CDR3 length: 14 amino acids. Here the CDR3 DNA reads TGCAGTGCTAGAGATGGGACCGACAACAATGAGCAGTACTTC. Its translation is CSARDGTDNNEQYF.

This clonotype appeared a few times. V and J are TRBV3-1 and TRBJ1-2, with a weak D call TRBD1 (6 bases). Trimming left V 2 bases short and J 2 bases short, with 12 bases between. From germline, CDR1 is LGHDT and CDR2 YNNKEL (reference sequence). The CDR3 has 15 residues. In nucleotides, the CDR3 is TGTGCCAGCAGCCAACCTGTAGGACAGAACTATGGCTACACCTTC. Its protein product is CASSQPVGQNYGYTF.

CDR3 in DNA: TGTGCCAGCAGTTACTCGACTAGCGGCAACACAGATACGCAGTATTTT. Translation gives CASSYSTSGNTDTQYF. The V call is TRBV6-5, the J call TRBJ2-3; TRBD2 agrees at 9 bases. J lost 2 bases, V lost 0 bases, and 3 bases had no gene match. This CDR3 has 16 residues. Germline CDR1 reads MNHEY; CDR2 reads SVGAGI.

The CDR3 bases are TGTGCCAGCAGCCGCCCTGTTCGGGGTGGCTACACCTTC. Translated, it gives CASSRPVRGGYTF. The rearrangement uses TRBV6-5 and TRBJ1-2; D ambiguous. The CDR3 extends over 13 amino acids. The V gene lost 6 bases and the J gene lost 7 bases, with 15 bases spanning the gap. The germline V gene encodes CDR1 MNHEY and CDR2 SVGAGI.

The V and J genes are TRBV29-1 and TRBJ2-5; D might be TRBD2 (6 bases). Deletions cut 8 bases from V and 2 bases from J, with 12 bases between. The CDR3 totals 12 residues. Germline CDR1 is SQVTM and CDR2 is ANQGSEA. The CDR3 loop reads CSSSGGQETQYF. The CDR3 nucleotides are TGCAGCTCCAGTGGGGGGCAAGAGACCCAGTACTTC. The entire variable domain, with the rest obtained from reference TRBV29-1 and TRBJ2-5, is as follows: SAVISQKPSRDICQRGTSLTIQCQVDSQVTMMFWYRQQPGQSLTLIATANQGSEATYESGFVIDKFPISRPNLTFSTLTVSNMSPEDSSIYLCSSSGGQETQYFGPGTRLLVL.

The V call is TRBV6-6, the J call TRBJ1-1; a possible D gene is TRBD1 (5 bases). The CDR3 runs to 15 residues. Germline V lookup: CDR1 MNHNY, CDR2 SVGAGI (reference sequence). Trimming removed 5 bases at V and 0 bases at J, with 13 bases between. In DNA form, the CDR3 reads TGTGCCAGCAGTCCCCTTCGGGGGGTGAACACTGAAGCTTTCTTT. It encodes CASSPLRGVNTEAFF.

To note about this clonotype: One end of the junction fails to match germline, which may point to a read error. The CDR3 is CASSDQEEGNGQFF. CDR3 coding DNA: TGCGCCAGCAGTGACCAGGAAGAGGGCAATGGGCAGTTCTTC. The rearrangement links TRBV25-1 to TRBJ2-1; possible D gene TRBD2, 5 bases. Germline V lookup: CDR1 MGHDK, CDR2 SYGVNS. The CDR3 is 14 residues long.

The J gene is TRBJ1-4, the V gene TRBV7-8; D remains ambiguous. V dropped 5 bases and J dropped 10 bases, with 14 bases sitting between them. The V gene's germline CDR1 is SGHVS and CDR2 FQNEAQ. There are 13 residues in the CDR3. The CDR3 reads CASSQDVRGKLFF. Here the CDR3 DNA reads TGTGCCAGCAGCCAGGACGTCCGAGGAAAACTGTTTTTT.

This clonotype was detected only a few times. The CDR3 loop reads CASSASVGYNEQFF. CDR3 coding DNA: TGTGCCAGCAGTGCCTCCGTGGGATACAATGAGCAGTTCTTC. The chain uses TRBV6-5 and TRBJ2-1; no clear D gene. CDR3 length: 14 residues. V was trimmed by 5 bases and J by 4 bases, leaving 12 bases between them. Germline V gene lookup returns CDR1 MNHEY and CDR2 SVGAGI.

This clonotype has just a few counts. The chain has TRBV6-1 and TRBJ1-1; the D is unclear. Germline assignment: CDR1 MNHNS and CDR2 SASEGT. With 6 bases removed from V and 4 bases from J, the gap between germline ends came to 9 bases. This CDR3 has 12 residues. CDR3: CASSRTATEAFF. For the CDR3, the DNA is TGTGCCAGCAGCCGAACAGCCACTGAAGCTTTCTTT.

This clonotype was seen once. The chain employs TRBV5-6 and TRBJ1-2; unclear D gene. The CDR3 totals 15 residues. The V end lost 0 bases, the J end lost 2 bases, and 11 bases lay between the germline ends. The germline V gene has CDR1 SGHDT and CDR2 YYEEEE. CDR3 sequence (DNA): TGTGCCAGCAGCTTGGGATGGGAGCACAACTATGGCTACACCTTC. It codes for CASSLGWEHNYGYTF.

V usage is TRBV6-5 and J usage is TRBJ2-2; D possibly corresponds to TRBD2 (5 bases). From germline, CDR1 is MNHEY and CDR2 SVGAGI. V was clipped by 1 base and J by 1 base, with 13 bases between them. The CDR3 spans 17 residues. CDR3 coding DNA: TGTGCCAGCAGTTACTTCTCCGGGGAAGGGAACACCGGGGAGCTGTTTTTT. It is translated as CASSYFSGEGNTGELFF.

The J gene is TRBJ2-7, the V gene TRBV20-1; 11 bases line up with TRBD2. Germline V gene lookup returns CDR1 DFQATT and CDR2 SNEGSKA (reference sequence). V was pared by 0 bases and J by 0 bases, with 7 bases of the junction left unmatched. The CDR3 spans 17 residues. CDR3 sequence (DNA): TGCAGTGCTAGAGATCGGGGACTAGCGGATAACTCCTACGAGCAGTACTTC. Protein sequence: CSARDRGLADNSYEQYF.